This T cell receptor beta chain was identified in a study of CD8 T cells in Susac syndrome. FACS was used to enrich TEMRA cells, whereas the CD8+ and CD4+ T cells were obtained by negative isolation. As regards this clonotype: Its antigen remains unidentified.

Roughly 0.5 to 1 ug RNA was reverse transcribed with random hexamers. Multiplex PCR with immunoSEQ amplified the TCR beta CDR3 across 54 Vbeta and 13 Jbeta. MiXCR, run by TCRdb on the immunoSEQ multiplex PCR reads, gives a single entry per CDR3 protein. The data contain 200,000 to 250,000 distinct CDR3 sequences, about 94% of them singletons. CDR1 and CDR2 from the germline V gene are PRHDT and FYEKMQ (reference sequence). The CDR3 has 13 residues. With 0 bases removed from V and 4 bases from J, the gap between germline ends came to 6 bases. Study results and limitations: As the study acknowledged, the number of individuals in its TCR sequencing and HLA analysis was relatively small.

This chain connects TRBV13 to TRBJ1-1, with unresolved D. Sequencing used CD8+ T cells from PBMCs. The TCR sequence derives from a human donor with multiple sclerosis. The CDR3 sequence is CASSLGVSTEAFF. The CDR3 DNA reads TGTGCCAGCAGCTTAGGGGTGAGCACTGAAGCTTTCTTT. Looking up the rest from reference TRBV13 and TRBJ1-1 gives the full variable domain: AAGVIQSPRHLIKEKRETATLKCYPIPRHDTVYWYQQGPGQDPQFLISFYEKMQSDKGSIPDRFSAQQFSDYHSELNMSSLELGDSALYFCASSLGVSTEAFFGQGTRLTVV.